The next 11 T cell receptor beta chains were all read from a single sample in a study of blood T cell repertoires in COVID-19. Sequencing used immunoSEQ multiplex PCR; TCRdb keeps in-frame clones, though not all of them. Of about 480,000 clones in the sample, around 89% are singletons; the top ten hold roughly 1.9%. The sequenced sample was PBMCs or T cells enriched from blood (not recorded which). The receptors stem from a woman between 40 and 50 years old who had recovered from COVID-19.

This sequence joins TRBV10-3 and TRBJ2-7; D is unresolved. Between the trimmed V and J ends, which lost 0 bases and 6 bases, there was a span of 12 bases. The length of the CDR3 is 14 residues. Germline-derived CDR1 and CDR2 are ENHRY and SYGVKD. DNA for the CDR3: TGTGCCATCAGTGAGTCGGTGGTAATCGGCGAGCAGTACTTC. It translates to CAISESVVIGEQYF.

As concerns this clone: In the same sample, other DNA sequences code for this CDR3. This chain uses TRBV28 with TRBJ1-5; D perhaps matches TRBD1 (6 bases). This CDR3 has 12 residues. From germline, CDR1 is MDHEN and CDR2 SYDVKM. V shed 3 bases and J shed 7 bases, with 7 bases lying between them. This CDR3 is CASSLTGQPQHF. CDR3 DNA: TGTGCCAGCAGTTTGACAGGCCAGCCCCAGCATTTT.

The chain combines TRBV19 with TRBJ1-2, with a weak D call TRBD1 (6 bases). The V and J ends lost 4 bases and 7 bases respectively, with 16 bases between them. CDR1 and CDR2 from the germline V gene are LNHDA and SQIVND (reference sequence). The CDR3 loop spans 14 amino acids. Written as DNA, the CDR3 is TGTGCCAGTAGTACCACAGGGATAGGGGGTGGCTACACCTTC. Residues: CASSTTGIGGGYTF.

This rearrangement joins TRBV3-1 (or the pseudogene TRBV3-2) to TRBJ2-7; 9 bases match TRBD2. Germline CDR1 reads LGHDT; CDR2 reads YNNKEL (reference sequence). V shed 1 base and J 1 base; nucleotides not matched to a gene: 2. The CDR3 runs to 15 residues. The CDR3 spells CASSQAAGGSYEQYF. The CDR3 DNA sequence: TGTGCCAGCAGCCAAGCGGCGGGAGGGTCCTACGAGCAGTACTTC.

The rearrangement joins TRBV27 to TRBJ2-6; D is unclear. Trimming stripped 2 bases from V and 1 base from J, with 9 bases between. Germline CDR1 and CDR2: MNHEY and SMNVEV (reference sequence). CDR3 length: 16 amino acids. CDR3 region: CASSLTQTSGANVLTF. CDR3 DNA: TGTGCCAGCAGTTTAACCCAGACTTCTGGGGCCAACGTCCTGACTTTC.

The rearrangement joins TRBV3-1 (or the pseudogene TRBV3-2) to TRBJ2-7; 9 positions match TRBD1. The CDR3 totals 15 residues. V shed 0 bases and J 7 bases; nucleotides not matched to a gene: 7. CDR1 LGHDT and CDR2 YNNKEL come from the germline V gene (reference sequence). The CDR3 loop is CASSQDPDRGDEQYF. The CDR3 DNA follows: TGTGCCAGCAGCCAAGATCCGGACAGGGGAGATGAGCAGTACTTC.

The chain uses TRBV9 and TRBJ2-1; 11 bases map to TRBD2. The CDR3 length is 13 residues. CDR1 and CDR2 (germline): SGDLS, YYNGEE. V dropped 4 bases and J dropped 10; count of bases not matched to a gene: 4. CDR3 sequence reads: CASSTGLAVEQFF. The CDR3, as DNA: TGTGCCAGCAGCACGGGACTAGCGGTCGAGCAGTTCTTC.

The CDR3 DNA reads as TGTGCCAGCAGCCATCATGACCGTGCGGGGACCCAGTACTTC. Translation: CASSHHDRAGTQYF. V usage is TRBV3-1 (or the pseudogene TRBV3-2) and J usage is TRBJ2-5, with a weak D call TRBD2 (5 bases). The CDR3 extends over 14 amino acids. Germline loops: CDR1 LGHDT, CDR2 YNNKEL (reference sequence). V shed 3 bases and J shed 7 bases, with 15 bases lying between them.

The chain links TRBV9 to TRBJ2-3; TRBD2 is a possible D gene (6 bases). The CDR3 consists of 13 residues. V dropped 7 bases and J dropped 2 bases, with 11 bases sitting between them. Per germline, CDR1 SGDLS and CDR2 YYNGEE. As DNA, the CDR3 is TGTGCCAGCTGCCGCGGGGCCACAGATACGCAGTATTTT. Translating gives CASCRGATDTQYF.

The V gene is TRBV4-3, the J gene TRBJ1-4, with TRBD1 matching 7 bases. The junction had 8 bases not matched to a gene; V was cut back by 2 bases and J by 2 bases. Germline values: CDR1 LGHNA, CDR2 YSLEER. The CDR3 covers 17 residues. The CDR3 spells CASSQSPGTETNEKLFF. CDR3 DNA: TGCGCCAGCAGCCAATCCCCCGGGACAGAGACTAATGAAAAACTGTTTTTT.

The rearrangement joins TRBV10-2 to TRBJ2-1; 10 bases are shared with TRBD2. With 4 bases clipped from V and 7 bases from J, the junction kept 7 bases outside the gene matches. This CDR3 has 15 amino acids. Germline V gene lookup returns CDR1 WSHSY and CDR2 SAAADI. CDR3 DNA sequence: TGCGCCAGCAGTGTAAGCGGGAGGGCCGGTAATGAGCAGTTCTTC. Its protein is CASSVSGRAGNEQFF.